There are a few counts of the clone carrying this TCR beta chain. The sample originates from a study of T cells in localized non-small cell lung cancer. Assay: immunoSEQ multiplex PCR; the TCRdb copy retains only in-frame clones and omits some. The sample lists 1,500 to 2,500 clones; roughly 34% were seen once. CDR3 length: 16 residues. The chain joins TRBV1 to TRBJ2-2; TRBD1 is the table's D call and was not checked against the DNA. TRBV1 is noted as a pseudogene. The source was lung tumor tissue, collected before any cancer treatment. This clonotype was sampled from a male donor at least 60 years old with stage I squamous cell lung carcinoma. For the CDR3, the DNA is TGCGCCAGCAGCCAAGATCTGAGGACACTCGCCGGGGAGCTGTTTTTT. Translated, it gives CASSQDLRTLAGELFF.